Sequencing of this TCR beta chain was carried out in a study of control samples from healthy donors and cancer patients. With 2 bases clipped from V and 6 bases from J, the junction kept 7 bases outside the gene matches. Germline CDR1 reads MNHEY; CDR2 reads SMNVEV (reference sequence). The CDR3 runs to 14 residues. The method was immunoSEQ multiplex PCR; TCRdb's version includes in-frame clones alone and lacks a portion of them. Of approximately 87,000 clones listed, approximately 90% were seen once; the top ten hold about 1.3%. This clone was recorded a few times. The sequenced material came from blood. This TCR derives from a woman between 50 and 59 years old in good health. The genes are TRBV27 and TRBJ2-7, with 7 positions matching TRBD1. This CDR3 reads CASSLIAGGTEQYF. The DNA for the CDR3 is TGTGCCAGCAGTTTAATAGCAGGGGGTACCGAGCAGTACTTC.